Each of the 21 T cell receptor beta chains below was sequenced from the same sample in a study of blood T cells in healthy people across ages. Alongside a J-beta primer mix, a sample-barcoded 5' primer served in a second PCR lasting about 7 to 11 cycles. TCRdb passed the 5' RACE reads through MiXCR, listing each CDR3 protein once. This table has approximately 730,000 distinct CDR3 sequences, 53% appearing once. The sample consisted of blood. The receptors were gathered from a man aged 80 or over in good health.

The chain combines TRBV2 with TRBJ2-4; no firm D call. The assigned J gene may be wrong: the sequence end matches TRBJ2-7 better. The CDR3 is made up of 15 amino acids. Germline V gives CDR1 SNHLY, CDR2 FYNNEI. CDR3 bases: TGTGCCAGCAGTGACTTAGGGATTTCTAAAGACGAGCAGTACTTC. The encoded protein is CASSDLGISKDEQYF.

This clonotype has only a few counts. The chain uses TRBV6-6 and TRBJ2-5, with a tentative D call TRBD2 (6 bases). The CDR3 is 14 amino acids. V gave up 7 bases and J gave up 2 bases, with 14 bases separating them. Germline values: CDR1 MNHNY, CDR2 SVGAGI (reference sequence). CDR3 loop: CASTPWAGQETQYF. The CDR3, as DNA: TGTGCCAGCACACCATGGGCGGGGCAAGAGACCCAGTACTTC.

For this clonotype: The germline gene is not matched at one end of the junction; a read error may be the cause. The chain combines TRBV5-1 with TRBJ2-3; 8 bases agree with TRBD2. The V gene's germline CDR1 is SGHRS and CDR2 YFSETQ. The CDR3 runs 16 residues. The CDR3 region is CANSPEGAGAVRYAYF. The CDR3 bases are TGCGCCAACAGCCCTGAGGGAGCGGGAGCGGTCCGATACGCGTATTTT. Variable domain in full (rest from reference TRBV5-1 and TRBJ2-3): KAGVTQTPRYLIKTRGQQVTLSCSPISGHRSVSWYQQTPGQGLQFLFEYFSETQRNKGNFPGRFSGRQFSNSRSEMNVSTLELGDSALYLCANSPEGAGAVRYAYFGPGTRLTVL.

Written as DNA, the CDR3 is TGCAGCGTAGAGGGACGAACCAGAAACATTCAGTACTTC. Amino acid sequence: CSVEGRTRNIQYF. V is TRBV29-1 and J is TRBJ2-4; D may correspond to TRBD1 or TRBD2 (5 bases each). V lost 6 bases, J lost 6 bases, and 15 bases lay in between. The germline gives CDR1 SQVTM, CDR2 ANQGSEA. The CDR3 runs 13 residues.

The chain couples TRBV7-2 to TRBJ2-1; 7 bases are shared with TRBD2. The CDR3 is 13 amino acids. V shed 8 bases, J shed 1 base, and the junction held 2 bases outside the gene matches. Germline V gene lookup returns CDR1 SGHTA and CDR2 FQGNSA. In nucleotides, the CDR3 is TGTGCCAGCGGGGAGGGGTCCTACAATGAGCAGTTCTTC. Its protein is CASGEGSYNEQFF.

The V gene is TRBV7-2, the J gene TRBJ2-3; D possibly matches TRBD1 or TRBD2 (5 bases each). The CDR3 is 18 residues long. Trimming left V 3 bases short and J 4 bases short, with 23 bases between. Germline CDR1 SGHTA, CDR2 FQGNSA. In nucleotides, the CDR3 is TGTGCCAGCAGCTTCAATGGGAAGGGACGGTTCTTCGCAGATACGCAGTATTTT. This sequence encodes CASSFNGKGRFFADTQYF.

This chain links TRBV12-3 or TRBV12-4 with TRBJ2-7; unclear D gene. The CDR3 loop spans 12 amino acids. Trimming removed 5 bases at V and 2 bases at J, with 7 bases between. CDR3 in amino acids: CASSPLTYEQYF. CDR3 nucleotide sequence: TGTGCCAGCAGTCCACTTACCTACGAGCAGTACTTC.

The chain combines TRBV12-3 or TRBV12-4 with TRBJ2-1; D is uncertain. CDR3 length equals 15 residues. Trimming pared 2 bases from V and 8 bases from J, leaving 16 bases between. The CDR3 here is CASSLRRLKSDEQFF. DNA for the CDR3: TGTGCCAGCAGTTTACGGCGGCTTAAGAGCGATGAGCAGTTCTTC.

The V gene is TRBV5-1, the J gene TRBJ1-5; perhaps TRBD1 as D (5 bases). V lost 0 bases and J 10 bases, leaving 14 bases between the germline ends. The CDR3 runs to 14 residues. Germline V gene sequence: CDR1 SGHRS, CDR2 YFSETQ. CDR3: CASSLGLGGAPQHF. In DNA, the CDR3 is TGCGCCAGCAGCTTGGGTCTGGGTGGGGCTCCCCAGCATTTT.

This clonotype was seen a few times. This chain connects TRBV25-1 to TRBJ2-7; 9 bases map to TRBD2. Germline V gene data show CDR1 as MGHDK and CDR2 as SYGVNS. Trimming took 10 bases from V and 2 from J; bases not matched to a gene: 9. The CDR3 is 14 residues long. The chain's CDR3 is CATERAGGPYEQYF. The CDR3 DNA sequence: TGTGCCACCGAACGAGCGGGGGGACCCTACGAGCAGTACTTC.

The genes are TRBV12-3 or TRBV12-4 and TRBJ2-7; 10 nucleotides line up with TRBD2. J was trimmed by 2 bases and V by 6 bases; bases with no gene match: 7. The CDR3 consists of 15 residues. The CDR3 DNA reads TGTGCCAGCAGCCGATCTAGCGGGAGTGCCTACGAGCAGTACTTC. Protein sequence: CASSRSSGSAYEQYF.

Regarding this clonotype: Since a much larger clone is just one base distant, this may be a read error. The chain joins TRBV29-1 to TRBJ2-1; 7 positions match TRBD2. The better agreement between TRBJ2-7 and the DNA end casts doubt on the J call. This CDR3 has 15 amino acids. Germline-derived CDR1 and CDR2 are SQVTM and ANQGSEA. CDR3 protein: CRVEAQTVTSSKQYF. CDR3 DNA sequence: TGCCGCGTTGAGGCACAGACGGTGACTAGCTCTAAGCAGTACTTC.

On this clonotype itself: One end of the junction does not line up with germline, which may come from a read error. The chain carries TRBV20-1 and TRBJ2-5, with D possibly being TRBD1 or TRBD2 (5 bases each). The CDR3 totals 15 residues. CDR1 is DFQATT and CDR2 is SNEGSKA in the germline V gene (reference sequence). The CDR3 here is CSTRDLGHMVETQYF. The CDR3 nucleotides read TGCAGTACTAGAGATCTTGGACATATGGTGGAGACCCAGTACTTC.

The CDR3 protein is CASSDNRKQYF. CDR3 DNA: TGTGCCAGCAGCGATAACAGGAAGCAGTACTTC. This rearrangement joins TRBV28 to TRBJ2-7, with TRBD1 as a possible D gene (5 bases). V lost 6 bases and J 8 bases, leaving 11 bases between the germline ends. Germline assignment: CDR1 MDHEN and CDR2 SYDVKM. CDR3 length: 11 residues.

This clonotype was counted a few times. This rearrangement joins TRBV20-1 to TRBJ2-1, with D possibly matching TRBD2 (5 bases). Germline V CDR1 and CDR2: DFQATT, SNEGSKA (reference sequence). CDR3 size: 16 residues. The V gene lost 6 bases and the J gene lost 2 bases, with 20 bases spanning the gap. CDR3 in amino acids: CSAIDLSGITYNEQFF. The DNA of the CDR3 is TGCAGTGCCATTGACCTGTCCGGGATCACCTACAATGAGCAGTTCTTC.

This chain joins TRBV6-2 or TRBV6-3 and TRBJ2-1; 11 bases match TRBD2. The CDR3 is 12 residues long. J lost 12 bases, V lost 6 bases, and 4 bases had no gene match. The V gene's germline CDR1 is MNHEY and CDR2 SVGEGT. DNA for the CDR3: TGTGCCAGCAGCTCTAGCGGGAGGAGGCAGTTCTTC. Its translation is CASSSSGRRQFF.

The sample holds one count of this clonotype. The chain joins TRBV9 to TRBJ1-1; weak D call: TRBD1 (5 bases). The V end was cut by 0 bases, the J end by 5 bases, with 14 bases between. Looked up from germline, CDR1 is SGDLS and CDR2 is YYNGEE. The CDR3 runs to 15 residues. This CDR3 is CASSVAQGARTEAFF. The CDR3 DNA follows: TGTGCCAGCAGCGTAGCTCAGGGAGCGAGGACTGAAGCTTTCTTT. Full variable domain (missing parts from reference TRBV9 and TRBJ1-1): DSGVTQTPKHLITATGQRVTLRCSPRSGDLSVYWYQQSLDQGLQFLIQYYNGEERAKGNILERFSAQQFPDLHSELNLSSLELGDSALYFCASSVAQGARTEAFFGQGTRLTVV.

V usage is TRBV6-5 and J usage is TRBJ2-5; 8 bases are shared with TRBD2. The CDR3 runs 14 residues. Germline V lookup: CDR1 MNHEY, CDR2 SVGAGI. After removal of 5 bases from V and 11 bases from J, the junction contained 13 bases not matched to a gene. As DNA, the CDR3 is TGTGCCAGCAGTCCCAGCGGGAGACATAATGAGCAGTACTTC. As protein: CASSPSGRHNEQYF.

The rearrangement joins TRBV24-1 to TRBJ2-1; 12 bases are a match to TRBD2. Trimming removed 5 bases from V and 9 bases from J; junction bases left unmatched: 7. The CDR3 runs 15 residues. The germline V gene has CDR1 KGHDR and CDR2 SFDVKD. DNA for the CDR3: TGTGCCACCAGTGCTCTAGCGGGAGGGGGCCCTGAGCAGTTCTTC. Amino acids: CATSALAGGGPEQFF.

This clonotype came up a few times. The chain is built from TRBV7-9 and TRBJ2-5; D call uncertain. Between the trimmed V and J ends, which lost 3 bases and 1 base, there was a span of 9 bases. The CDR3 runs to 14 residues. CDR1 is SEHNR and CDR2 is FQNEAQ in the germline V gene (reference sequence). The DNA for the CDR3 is TGTGCCAGCAGCTTTGGTGGAACCCAAGAGACCCAGTACTTC. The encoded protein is CASSFGGTQETQYF.

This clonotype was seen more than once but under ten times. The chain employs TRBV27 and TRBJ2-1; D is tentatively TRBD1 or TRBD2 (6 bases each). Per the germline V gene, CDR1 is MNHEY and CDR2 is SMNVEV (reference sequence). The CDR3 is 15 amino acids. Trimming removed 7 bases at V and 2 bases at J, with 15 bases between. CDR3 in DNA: TGTGCCAGCAAGGGGGGAGGCGTTGCCTACAATGAGCAGTTCTTC. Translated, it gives CASKGGGVAYNEQFF.